This T cell receptor beta chain was captured in a study of PD-1 blockade in classical Hodgkin lymphoma. TCRdb keeps only in-frame clones here, not all; method: immunoSEQ multiplex PCR. The sample includes around 26,000 clones, about 70% of them seen just once. Every patient was affected by relapse after autologous stem cell transplantation, while exposure to brentuximab vedotin was not uniform. Germline V gene lookup returns CDR1 MNHNS and CDR2 SASEGT. J lost 5 bases, V lost 10 bases, and 13 bases had no gene match. This CDR3 region has 14 residues. As to this clone: Its antigen is not known.

Study-level points and caveats: The study found complete responders had baseline diversity similar to newly diagnosed patients. Newly diagnosed patients were reported to start with lower TCR diversity than healthy donors.

The starting material was peripheral blood mononuclear cells (PBMCs), obtained at baseline. This rearrangement joins TRBV6-1 to TRBJ1-1, with TRBD1 matching over 7 bases. This clonotype originated in a human donor with classical Hodgkin lymphoma. The CDR3 reads CATRMTGRGTEAFF. CDR3 DNA sequence: TGTGCCACCCGAATGACAGGGAGGGGAACTGAAGCTTTCTTT.